Below, one TCR beta chain is given with its context. Its antigen remains unidentified. CDR1 is SGHRS, CDR2 YFSETQ, per germline. V was cut by 3 bases and J by 0 bases, with 11 bases left in between. The CDR3 covers 15 residues. The data are from a study of blood T cells in healthy people across ages. Study outcomes and limitations: Roughly linear age-related decline in beta diversity appeared, significant by age 40.

The second PCR ran about 6 to 12 cycles with a sample-barcoded 5' primer and J-beta primers. Via MiXCR, TCRdb re-called the 5' RACE reads, giving one row per CDR3 protein. The sample includes about 670,000 distinct CDR3 sequences, about 50% seen only once; the top ten take less than 15%. Sequenced sample: blood. The V and J genes are TRBV5-1 and TRBJ2-3, with D tentatively TRBD1 or TRBD2 (5 bases each). This TCR derives from a woman of 80 years or more in good health. DNA of the CDR3: TGCGCCAGCAGCTGGGGGTCAGGTAGCACAGATACGCAGTATTTT. Its translation: CASSWGSGSTDTQYF.